The 4 T cell receptor beta chains listed next were all sequenced from one sample in a study of blood T cell repertoires in COVID-19 (TCRdb year 2020). Libraries came from the immunoSEQ multiplex PCR assay. TCRdb carries this immuneACCESS record with in-frame sequences only. Its versions omit some clonotypes, under half of them owing to an unresolved V gene in the studies checked, with the rest unexplained. The sample table records about 220,000 clones; 60% to 85% of these occur just once. The ten largest account for approximately 6.6% of the sample. Sequencing input: peripheral blood. These receptors came from an older woman with acute or convalescent COVID-19.

This chain joins TRBV27 and TRBJ1-1; D is perhaps TRBD1 (5 bases). Deletions cut 4 bases from V and 4 bases from J, with 10 bases between. Germline V lookup: CDR1 MNHEY, CDR2 SMNVEV (reference sequence). The CDR3 covers 13 residues. For the CDR3, the DNA is TGTGCCAGCAGTTCCGGGGGAGGCACTGAAGCTTTCTTT. Amino acid sequence: CASSSGGGTEAFF.

In its sample, this clone was seen once. The chain employs TRBV10-3 and TRBJ1-3, with D possibly being TRBD1 (6 bases). Germline CDR1 and CDR2: ENHRY and SYGVKD. This CDR3 is 18 amino acids long. V lost 8 bases and J lost 2, with 25 bases in between. In DNA form, the CDR3 reads TGTGCCATCGGGGGCGGTGTAGGGGAGCTCGCCGCTGGAAACACCATATATTTT. Translated, it gives CAIGGGVGELAAGNTIYF.

The genes are TRBV6-5 and TRBJ2-5, with 7 nucleotides matching TRBD2. Per the germline V gene, CDR1 is MNHEY and CDR2 is SVGAGI. There are 12 residues in the CDR3. V dropped 6 bases and J dropped 3; count of bases not matched to a gene: 1. CDR3 in DNA: TGTGCCAGCAGAAGCGGGGAAGAGACCCAGTACTTC. Its translation: CASRSGEETQYF.

The J gene is TRBJ2-1, the V gene TRBV3-1 (or the pseudogene TRBV3-2); 9 nucleotides align to TRBD2. After removal of 4 bases from V and 15 bases from J, the junction contained 19 bases not matched to a gene. Germline V gene lookup returns CDR1 LGHDT and CDR2 YNNKEL (reference sequence). The CDR3 has 16 residues. In nucleotides, the CDR3 is TGTGCCAGCAGCCCTACTAGGGGCGGGGGGGCCGCATTTCGGTTCTTC. It translates to CASSPTRGGGAAFRFF.